The 32 T cell receptor beta chains below were found in one sample sequenced in a study of cytomegalovirus exposure and HLA in healthy donors (dated by TCRdb to about 2017). To prepare the library, the immunoSEQ multiplex PCR assay was applied. A mixture of 60 forward primers for TCR Vbeta segments and 13 reverse primers for TCR Jbeta segments was used in the multiplex PCR. What TCRdb holds here is the immuneACCESS table cut down to in-frame rearrangements. Part of the clones is not present; checked against another copy, under half of the missing clones reflect an unresolved V gene, and the others are unexplained. The sample has 180,000 or so clones on record, approximately 85% of them singletons. The top ten constitute approximately 9.4% of the sample. Material for sequencing was PBMCs. The receptors shown here come from a man between 18 and 35 years old in good health and CMV-seropositive.

This clone was picked up a small number of times. V usage is TRBV4-1 and J usage is TRBJ1-6, with D possibly matching TRBD1 (6 bases). Trimming stripped 4 bases from V and 6 bases from J, with 10 bases between. CDR3 length: 14 residues. Looked up from germline, CDR1 is MGHRA and CDR2 is YSYEKL. CDR3 bases: TGCGCCAGCAGCCCGATCAGGGGTAATTCACCCCTCCACTTT. Protein: CASSPIRGNSPLHF.

The chain carries TRBV4-3 and TRBJ2-2, with a weak D call TRBD2 (5 bases). The germline CDR1 and CDR2 sequences are LGHNA and YSLEER. V lost 1 base to trimming and J lost 7 bases, with 7 bases between them. CDR3 length: 13 residues. Here the CDR3 DNA reads TGCGCCAGCAGCCAAGTCGGGGTCGGGGAGCTGTTTTTT. Amino acid sequence: CASSQVGVGELFF.

V gene TRBV11-3 combines with J gene TRBJ2-1; 7 bases align to TRBD2. Germline V gene data show CDR1 as SGHNT and CDR2 as YENEEA. This CDR3 has 13 amino acids. V lost 0 bases and J lost 8; bases outside the gene matches: 1. CDR3 nucleotides: TGTGCCAGCAGCTTAGAGGGGGGGGATGAGCAGTTCTTC. Its protein product is CASSLEGGDEQFF.

The V gene is TRBV4-3, the J gene TRBJ1-1, with no clear D. Germline CDR1 LGHNA, CDR2 YSLEER. The V end was cut by 0 bases, the J end by 1 base, with 18 bases between. The CDR3 sequence is 18 residues long. The CDR3 here is CASSQDVPRAIENTEAFF. CDR3 sequence (DNA): TGCGCCAGCAGCCAAGACGTGCCGCGAGCAATTGAGAACACTGAAGCTTTCTTT.

This sequence joins TRBV6-1 and TRBJ1-5; possibly TRBD1 for D (6 bases). Trimming cost V 8 bases and J 0 bases, with 11 bases left between them. Germline V gives CDR1 MNHNS, CDR2 SASEGT. The CDR3 contains 14 residues. The CDR3 is CASHRDGSNQPQHF. The CDR3 DNA reads TGTGCCAGCCACAGGGATGGTAGCAATCAGCCCCAGCATTTT.

The chain employs TRBV7-6 and TRBJ1-2, with D perhaps TRBD1 (5 bases). Germline CDR1 reads SGHVS; CDR2 reads FNYEAQ. The CDR3 is made up of 12 amino acids. V lost 5 bases, J lost 7 bases, and 11 bases lay in between. CDR3 in DNA: TGTGCCAGCAGCGAAGACAGCACTGGCTACACCTTC. Its translation: CASSEDSTGYTF. Full variable domain (outside the CDR3, taken from reference TRBV7-6 and TRBJ1-2): GAGVSQSPRYKVTKRGQDVALRCDPISGHVSLYWYRQALGQGPEFLTYFNYEAQQDKSGLPNDRFSAERPEGSISTLTIQRTEQRDSAMYRCASSEDSTGYTFGSGTRLTVV.

The chain links TRBV7-3 to TRBJ2-3, with TRBD2 matching 13 bases. Trimming removed 5 bases from V and 6 bases from J; junction bases left unmatched: 5. CDR3 length: 15 amino acids. The V gene's germline CDR1 is SGHTA and CDR2 FQGTGA. The CDR3 loop reads CASSPTGLAGDTQYF. The CDR3 DNA reads TGTGCCAGCAGCCCAACGGGACTAGCGGGGGATACGCAGTATTTT.

This clone has only a few counts. This chain connects TRBV10-3 to TRBJ2-7; possibly TRBD1 for D (6 bases). CDR3 length equals 14 residues. The germline V gene encodes CDR1 ENHRY and CDR2 SYGVKD. The V end was cut by 3 bases, the J end by 3 bases, with 12 bases between. CDR3 DNA sequence: TGTGCCATCAGTGACCGGGACAAGTTCTACGAGCAGTACTTC. Its protein product is CAISDRDKFYEQYF.

The chain recombines TRBV30 with TRBJ2-1; 10 positions match TRBD2. The junction had 7 bases not matched to a gene; V was cut back by 8 bases and J by 6 bases. CDR1 is GTSNPN and CDR2 is SVGIG in the germline V gene (reference sequence). The CDR3 has 13 amino acids. The CDR3 DNA sequence: TGTGCCGGAAAGCGGGGGGGTCCCAATGAGCAGTTCTTC. Translating gives CAGKRGGPNEQFF. The variable domain in full, completed from reference TRBV30 and TRBJ2-1, reads SQTIHQWPATLVQPVGSPLSLECTVEGTSNPNLYWYRQAAGRGLQLLFYSVGIGQISSEVPQNLSASRPQDRQFILSSKKLLLSDSGFYLCAGKRGGPNEQFFGPGTRLTVL.

This clone was observed a few times. This rearrangement joins TRBV7-2 to TRBJ1-5, with D possibly being TRBD1 (6 bases). The CDR3 runs 13 residues. Germline values: CDR1 SGHTA, CDR2 FQGNSA. The V gene lost 8 bases and the J gene lost 4 bases, with 12 bases spanning the gap. The CDR3 nucleotides read TGTGCCAGCTTGGGGGCCTATAATCAGCCCCAGCATTTT. It specifies CASLGAYNQPQHF. The entire variable domain, with the rest obtained from reference TRBV7-2 and TRBJ1-5, is as follows: GAGVSQSPSNKVTEKGKDVELRCDPISGHTALYWYRQSLGQGLEFLIYFQGNSAPDKSGLPSDRFSAERTGGSVSTLTIQRTQQEDSAVYLCASLGAYNQPQHFGDGTRLSIL.

This clone was counted a few times. This rearrangement joins TRBV4-3 to TRBJ2-7; 9 nucleotides match TRBD1. The CDR3 has 15 amino acids. Germline V CDR1 and CDR2: LGHNA, YSLEER. V lost 1 base to trimming and J lost 3 bases; unmatched junction nucleotides: 4. CDR3 sequence reads: CASSQGWTGVYEQYF. The CDR3 DNA sequence: TGCGCCAGCAGCCAAGGTTGGACAGGGGTCTACGAGCAGTACTTC.

The chain is built from TRBV15 and TRBJ1-2, with a tentative D call TRBD1 (6 bases). V shed 5 bases and J shed 10 bases, with 20 bases lying between them. The CDR3 spans 14 residues. Germline V CDR1 and CDR2: LNHNV, YYDKDF (reference sequence). In DNA, the CDR3 is TGTGCCACCAGCTCAGGGGATGCCAGGTTTGCCTACACCTTC. This gives the protein CATSSGDARFAYTF.

V and J are TRBV5-1 and TRBJ2-5; the D is unclear. Germline V CDR1 and CDR2: SGHRS, YFSETQ. Trimming took 6 bases from V and 3 from J, leaving 6 bases between them. The CDR3 is 11 residues long. The CDR3 loop reads CASTLKETQYF. DNA for the CDR3: TGCGCCAGCACCCTAAAAGAGACCCAGTACTTC.

This clone has only one observation. The CDR3 nucleotides are TGTGCCAGCAGCCCCCCGACAGGGGGACGAGTGACCCAGTACTTC. The encoded protein is CASSPPTGGRVTQYF. V usage is TRBV9 and J usage is TRBJ2-5, with 9 positions matching TRBD1. This CDR3 comprises 15 residues. Germline CDR1 reads SGDLS; CDR2 reads YYNGEE. J gave up 7 bases and V 4 bases, and 11 bases lay outside the gene matches.

The chain couples TRBV19 to TRBJ1-5, with D maybe TRBD1 (6 bases). The CDR3 is 15 residues long. V was shortened by 3 bases and J by 3 bases, with 12 bases between the two germline ends. Germline V CDR1 and CDR2: LNHDA, SQIVND (reference sequence). The chain's CDR3 is CASSIRQANNQPQHF. CDR3 nucleotides: TGTGCCAGTAGTATCCGACAGGCGAACAATCAGCCCCAGCATTTT.

V and J are TRBV9 and TRBJ1-1, with a possible D match to TRBD1 (6 bases). The CDR3 is 19 residues long. V was shortened by 4 bases and J by 0 bases, with 25 bases between the two germline ends. Germline CDR1 reads SGDLS; CDR2 reads YYNGEE. The CDR3 nucleotides read TGTGCCAGCAGCCATGACGGATACAGGGCCAATTACATGAACACTGAAGCTTTCTTT. This gives the protein CASSHDGYRANYMNTEAFF. The full variable domain, rest sourced from reference TRBV9 and TRBJ1-1, is DSGVTQTPKHLITATGQRVTLRCSPRSGDLSVYWYQQSLDQGLQFLIQYYNGEERAKGNILERFSAQQFPDLHSELNLSSLELGDSALYFCASSHDGYRANYMNTEAFFGQGTRLTVV.

The rearrangement uses TRBV27 and TRBJ2-7, with 9 bases that match TRBD2. With 2 bases clipped from V and 0 bases from J, the junction kept 2 bases outside the gene matches. The CDR3 sequence is 15 residues long. Germline V gene lookup returns CDR1 MNHEY and CDR2 SMNVEV (reference sequence). CDR3 in DNA: TGTGCCAGCAGTTTAGCTAGCGGGAACTCCTACGAGCAGTACTTC. Translation: CASSLASGNSYEQYF.

The rearrangement joins TRBV9 to TRBJ1-3; D unclear. CDR3 length: 14 amino acids. Germline CDR1 SGDLS, CDR2 YYNGEE. Trimming shortened V by 3 bases and J by 8 bases, and 15 bases separated the two germline ends. CDR3 residues: CASSARPSGDTIYF. As DNA, the CDR3 is TGTGCCAGCAGCGCCCGTCCATCCGGGGACACCATATATTTT. The entire variable domain, with the rest obtained from reference TRBV9 and TRBJ1-3, is as follows: DSGVTQTPKHLITATGQRVTLRCSPRSGDLSVYWYQQSLDQGLQFLIQYYNGEERAKGNILERFSAQQFPDLHSELNLSSLELGDSALYFCASSARPSGDTIYFGEGSWLTVV.

This clone has more than one count but fewer than ten. CDR3 bases: TGTGCCAGCAAGCGAGAGGATTCAGGGATTTACGGCTACACCTTC. Protein: CASKREDSGIYGYTF. The chain links TRBV6-4 to TRBJ1-2; a weak D match, TRBD1 (5 bases). V shed 7 bases and J shed 8 bases, with 23 bases lying between them. The CDR3 has 15 amino acids. Germline-derived CDR1 and CDR2 are MRHNA and SNTAGT.

This clone was observed many times. The chain has TRBV11-3 and TRBJ1-6; no reliable D call. Germline lookup yields CDR1 SGHNT and CDR2 YENEEA. V lost 0 bases and J lost 9, with 6 bases in between. The CDR3 length is 13 residues. The DNA for the CDR3 is TGTGCCAGCAGCTTAGATATGAGTTCACCCCTCCACTTT. Translated, it gives CASSLDMSSPLHF.

V usage is TRBV28 and J usage is TRBJ2-1, with 9 bases lining up with TRBD1. This CDR3 has 15 amino acids. CDR1 is MDHEN and CDR2 is SYDVKM in the germline V gene. Losses at the gene ends were 7 bases for V and 4 bases for J; bases not matched to a gene: 8. For the CDR3, the DNA is TGTGCCAGCACTACCCGGGACAGGGATTACAATGAGCAGTTCTTC. It yields the protein CASTTRDRDYNEQFF.

V is TRBV11-2 and J is TRBJ1-2, with D uncertain. The germline V gene has CDR1 SGHAT and CDR2 FQNNGV. Trimming pared 1 base from V and 2 bases from J, leaving 5 bases between. The CDR3 totals 13 residues. The CDR3 loop reads CASSLARNYGYTF. DNA of the CDR3: TGTGCCAGCAGCTTAGCACGGAACTATGGCTACACCTTC.

This clone was seen more than once but under ten times. This chain uses TRBV10-2 with TRBJ2-7, with D possibly TRBD2 on 6 matching bases. Germline V gene data show CDR1 as WSHSY and CDR2 as SAAADI. CDR3 size: 12 residues. V was trimmed by 10 bases and J by 5 bases, leaving 15 bases between them. CDR3 DNA sequence: TGCGCCACACAGGAGGGCTGGGACGAGCAGTACTTC. This sequence encodes CATQEGWDEQYF.

V and J are TRBV19 and TRBJ1-5, with D possibly TRBD1 on 5 matching bases. The V gene lost 5 bases and the J gene lost 5 bases, with 13 bases spanning the gap. Germline V gene sequence: CDR1 LNHDA, CDR2 SQIVND (reference sequence). The CDR3 consists of 14 residues. The CDR3 nucleotides read TGTGCCAGTAGTGGGGGGGGTTTTCATCAGCCCCAGCATTTT. It specifies CASSGGGFHQPQHF.

In its sample, this clone was seen many times. The sample has other DNA sequences that encode this CDR3 too. J is TRBJ2-1 and V is TRBV6-4, with D perhaps matching TRBD2 (6 bases). This CDR3 is built from 15 residues. Trimming took 0 bases from V and 0 from J, leaving 6 bases between them. CDR1 and CDR2 from the germline V gene are MRHNA and SNTAGT. CDR3 sequence reads: CASSDSAGSYNEQFF. Written as DNA, the CDR3 is TGTGCCAGCAGTGACTCAGCGGGCTCCTACAATGAGCAGTTCTTC.

V gene TRBV30 combines with J gene TRBJ1-5; 7 bases line up with TRBD1. Germline V lookup: CDR1 GTSNPN, CDR2 SVGIG (reference sequence). The length of the CDR3 is 14 residues. V lost 2 bases to trimming and J lost 4 bases; unmatched junction nucleotides: 5. Here the CDR3 DNA reads TGTGCCTGGAGTTTCGGGACAGTGAATCAGCCCCAGCATTTT. Amino acids: CAWSFGTVNQPQHF.

To note about this clone: Its ends do not fully match the called genes, so a read error is possible. The chain couples TRBV12-5 to TRBJ2-5, with D uncertain. The CDR3 loop spans 11 amino acids. The germline V gene has CDR1 LGHNT and CDR2 FRNRAP. The CDR3 sequence is CASAQIEAQYF. CDR3 nucleotide sequence: TGTGCTAGTGCCCAGATAGAGGCCCAGTACTTC.

The chain's CDR3 is CASSPRGSSGSYEQYF. For the CDR3, the DNA is TGTGCCAGCTCACCTAGAGGTAGCTCGGGCTCCTACGAGCAGTACTTC. This chain uses TRBV18 with TRBJ2-7; D ambiguous. V lost 3 bases and J 0 bases, leaving 15 bases between the germline ends. The CDR3 has 16 residues. Per the germline V gene, CDR1 is KGHSH and CDR2 is LQKENI.

The J gene is TRBJ1-1, the V gene TRBV9; D possibly corresponds to TRBD1 (6 bases). V gave up 4 bases and J gave up 0 bases, with 16 bases separating them. Germline V CDR1 and CDR2: SGDLS, YYNGEE. There are 16 residues in the CDR3. In DNA form, the CDR3 reads TGTGCCAGCAGCCTACAGGGATTCGGGATGAACACTGAAGCTTTCTTT. Protein product: CASSLQGFGMNTEAFF.

This clone occurred once. The chain recombines TRBV19 with TRBJ2-2, with 10 bases fitting TRBD2. With 10 bases clipped from V and 1 base from J, the junction kept 6 bases outside the gene matches. CDR1 LNHDA and CDR2 SQIVND come from the germline V gene (reference sequence). This CDR3 comprises 15 residues. The CDR3 DNA is TGTGCCACGCGGTCTAGCGGGGGGAACACCGGGGAGCTGTTTTTT. This encodes CATRSSGGNTGELFF.

CDR3 amino acids: CASSYTGQGTTGELFF. In DNA, the CDR3 is TGTGCCAGCAGTTACACGGGACAGGGGACCACCGGGGAGCTGTTTTTT. The V call is TRBV6-5, the J call TRBJ2-2; TRBD1 matches at 10 bases. CDR1 MNHEY and CDR2 SVGAGI come from the germline V gene. With V trimmed by 2 bases and J by 4 bases, 4 bases remained unmatched. The CDR3 sequence is 16 residues long.

This chain links TRBV29-1 with TRBJ2-2, with D tentatively TRBD2 (7 bases). The germline CDR1 and CDR2 sequences are SQVTM and ANQGSEA. The CDR3 runs to 15 residues. Trimming removed 7 bases at V and 7 bases at J, with 22 bases between. The CDR3 DNA is TGCAGCGCCGCGAGGGGAGGGGGAGGTCGCGGGGAGCTGTTTTTT. It encodes CSAARGGGGRGELFF.